The 19 T cell receptor beta chains presented below share a single source sample, sequenced in a study of blood T cell repertoires in COVID-19. Method: immunoSEQ multiplex PCR; TCRdb's copy keeps in-frame clones and lacks some. The repertoire holds some 64,000 clones, with more than 60% as singletons. Sequencing used peripheral blood. These receptors were obtained from a human donor in a cohort sampled during active COVID-19.

The chain employs TRBV5-1 and TRBJ1-1; perhaps TRBD1 as D (5 bases). V gave up 2 bases and J gave up 9 bases, with 17 bases separating them. The germline V gene encodes CDR1 SGHRS and CDR2 YFSETQ. CDR3 length equals 14 residues. The CDR3 loop is CASSFRRGSTQAFF. CDR3 bases: TGCGCCAGCAGCTTCCGCCGGGGGAGTACCCAAGCTTTCTTT.

The V and J genes are TRBV24-1 and TRBJ2-2, with 14 bases matching TRBD2. Germline loops: CDR1 KGHDR, CDR2 SFDVKD. CDR3 length: 17 amino acids. The V gene end was trimmed by 3 bases and the J gene end by 4 bases; junction bases not matched to a gene: 3. The CDR3 region is CATSDTGTSGGTGELFF. The CDR3 nucleotides are TGTGCCACCAGTGATACCGGGACTAGCGGGGGCACCGGGGAGCTGTTTTTT.

V is TRBV9 and J is TRBJ2-1, with 11 bases lining up with TRBD1. V gave up 0 bases and J gave up 6 bases; unmatched junction bases: 5. The CDR3 consists of 16 residues. From germline, CDR1 is SGDLS and CDR2 YYNGEE. CDR3 sequence reads: CASSVGPGQGGNEQFF. The CDR3 DNA sequence: TGTGCCAGCAGCGTAGGCCCGGGACAGGGGGGCAATGAGCAGTTCTTC.

This chain links TRBV6-5 with TRBJ2-7; weak D call: TRBD1 (5 bases). Trimming cost V 10 bases and J 2 bases, with 15 bases left between them. Germline assignment: CDR1 MNHEY and CDR2 SVGAGI. There are 13 residues in the CDR3. CDR3 coding DNA: TGTGCCACCTTCAGGGTTGGAGCCTACGAGCAGTACTTC. Encoded protein: CATFRVGAYEQYF.

This chain uses TRBV7-9 with TRBJ2-1; tentatively, D is TRBD2 (5 bases). Germline-derived CDR1 and CDR2 are SEHNR and FQNEAQ (reference sequence). V was trimmed by 1 base and J by 10 bases, leaving 5 bases between them. The CDR3 spans 11 residues. For the CDR3, the DNA is TGTGCCAGCAGCTTAGGCGGGGAGCAGTTCTTC. It specifies CASSLGGEQFF.

The rearrangement links TRBV11-2 to TRBJ2-7; a weak D match, TRBD2 (6 bases). This CDR3 contains 15 residues. Germline lookup yields CDR1 SGHAT and CDR2 FQNNGV. V lost 4 bases to trimming and J lost 9 bases, with 22 bases between them. The CDR3 region is CASSSHSGLGFGQYF. Here the CDR3 DNA reads TGTGCCAGCAGCTCTCATAGCGGACTCGGTTTTGGGCAGTACTTC.

This sequence joins TRBV3-1 (or the pseudogene TRBV3-2) and TRBJ1-6, with 9 bases fitting TRBD1. CDR1 and CDR2 (germline): LGHDT, YNNKEL (reference sequence). The J segment lost 5 bases and the V segment lost 1 base, leaving 12 bases of the junction unmatched. The length of the CDR3 is 19 residues. The CDR3 sequence is CASSQVGQGPGRNNSPLHF. In DNA, the CDR3 is TGTGCCAGCAGCCAAGTAGGACAGGGGCCAGGGAGGAATAATTCACCCCTCCACTTT.

The rearrangement joins TRBV28 to TRBJ2-5, with a possible D match to TRBD2 (7 bases). The CDR3 is made up of 13 amino acids. Trimming removed 5 bases from V and 5 bases from J, with 12 bases in between. Germline V lookup: CDR1 MDHEN, CDR2 SYDVKM. The CDR3 nucleotides are TGTGCCAGCAGTCCGGGGGGCGGGGAGACCCAGTACTTC. Its translation: CASSPGGGETQYF. Based on the CDR3 plus reference TRBV28 and TRBJ2-5, the full variable domain is DVKVTQSSRYLVKRTGEKVFLECVQDMDHENMFWYRQDPGLGLRLIYFSYDVKMKEKGDIPEGYSVSREKKERFSLILESASTNQTSMYLCASSPGGGETQYFGPGTRLLVL.

The chain recombines TRBV5-1 with TRBJ1-6, with TRBD1 identical over 9 bases. The length of the CDR3 is 15 residues. CDR1 SGHRS and CDR2 YFSETQ come from the germline V gene. V gave up 4 bases and J gave up 9 bases; unmatched junction bases: 8. In DNA form, the CDR3 reads TGCGCCAGCAGCGACGGACAGGGGAGAAGTTCACCCCTCCACTTT. This gives the protein CASSDGQGRSSPLHF. The entire variable domain, with the rest obtained from reference TRBV5-1 and TRBJ1-6, is as follows: KAGVTQTPRYLIKTRGQQVTLSCSPISGHRSVSWYQQTPGQGLQFLFEYFSETQRNKGNFPGRFSGRQFSNSRSEMNVSTLELGDSALYLCASSDGQGRSSPLHFGNGTRLTVT.

The rearrangement uses TRBV19 and TRBJ1-4; 8 nucleotides line up with TRBD1. V lost 7 bases, J lost 0 bases, and 4 bases stayed unmatched. Germline CDR1 reads LNHDA; CDR2 reads SQIVND (reference sequence). The CDR3 has 15 amino acids. CDR3 sequence (DNA): TGTGCCAGTACCTTGACAGGGGCAACTAATGAAAAACTGTTTTTT. It translates to CASTLTGATNEKLFF.

The rearrangement links TRBV10-3 to TRBJ2-1, with 8 bases aligning to TRBD2. Per germline, CDR1 ENHRY and CDR2 SYGVKD. The CDR3 sequence is 14 residues long. The J segment lost 5 bases and the V segment lost 4 bases, leaving 4 bases of the junction unmatched. In DNA, the CDR3 is TGTGCCATCAGTGGGACTAGCTTCAACAATGAGCAGTTCTTC. It encodes CAISGTSFNNEQFF.

The V call is TRBV5-1, the J call TRBJ2-3; TRBD2 aligns across 13 bases. Germline V gene lookup returns CDR1 SGHRS and CDR2 YFSETQ. J was trimmed by 4 bases and V by 7 bases; bases with no gene match: 6. The length of the CDR3 is 15 residues. The CDR3 loop is CASGTSGGAADTQYF. DNA of the CDR3: TGCGCCAGCGGAACTAGCGGGGGGGCCGCAGATACGCAGTATTTT.

The chain combines TRBV5-1 with TRBJ1-2, with TRBD1 matching 7 bases. The germline gives CDR1 SGHRS, CDR2 YFSETQ. The CDR3 runs 14 residues. Trimming at V came to 0 bases and at J to 3 bases, leaving 2 bases not matched to a gene. CDR3 in DNA: TGCGCCAGCAGCTTGGGCGACAGGGACTATGGCTACACCTTC. Amino acid sequence: CASSLGDRDYGYTF. The full variable domain, rest sourced from reference TRBV5-1 and TRBJ1-2, is KAGVTQTPRYLIKTRGQQVTLSCSPISGHRSVSWYQQTPGQGLQFLFEYFSETQRNKGNFPGRFSGRQFSNSRSEMNVSTLELGDSALYLCASSLGDRDYGYTFGSGTRLTVV.

This clone was seen a handful of times. The rearrangement uses TRBV5-1 and TRBJ2-3; weak D call: TRBD1 (5 bases). V was trimmed by 4 bases and J by 4 bases, leaving 16 bases between them. CDR1 is SGHRS and CDR2 is YFSETQ in the germline V gene. The CDR3 loop spans 15 amino acids. The CDR3 region has the DNA TGCGCCAGCAGCAGCAAGCCAGGGTTGTCAGATACGCAGTATTTT. This gives the protein CASSSKPGLSDTQYF.

This chain connects TRBV7-8 to TRBJ2-1; TRBD2 matches 14 bases. The CDR3 extends over 17 amino acids. J gave up 2 bases and V 5 bases, and 5 bases lay outside the gene matches. Germline lookup yields CDR1 SGHVS and CDR2 FQNEAQ. CDR3 sequence reads: CASSPGLAGGTYNEQFF. CDR3 bases: TGTGCCAGCAGCCCTGGACTAGCGGGGGGAACCTACAATGAGCAGTTCTTC.

This sequence joins TRBV30 and TRBJ1-1; TRBD1 matches at 11 bases. Per germline, CDR1 GTSNPN and CDR2 SVGIG (reference sequence). The CDR3 spans 14 residues. J lost 7 bases, V lost 0 bases, and 4 bases had no gene match. Here the CDR3 DNA reads TGTGCCTGGAGTGTACAAGGGACAGGGGGTGAAGCTTTCTTT. Translation: CAWSVQGTGGEAFF.

This clone was observed once. At one end, the junction sequence differs from germline, possibly due to a read error. The chain carries TRBV10-3 and TRBJ2-5; no definite D call. Germline V gene lookup returns CDR1 ENHRY and CDR2 SYGVKD. The CDR3 totals 13 residues. DNA of the CDR3: TGTGCCATCAGGGAGTCGGCCCCTGGGACCCAGTACTTC. Translating gives CAIRESAPGTQYF.

The chain combines TRBV19 with TRBJ2-7; 10 bases map to TRBD2. CDR1 and CDR2 (germline): LNHDA, SQIVND (reference sequence). V gave up 5 bases and J gave up 6 bases; unmatched junction bases: 10. This CDR3 has 15 residues. The CDR3 protein is CASSLFGTSDVEQYF. The DNA for the CDR3 is TGTGCCAGTAGTTTGTTCGGGACTAGCGACGTCGAGCAGTACTTC.

V gene TRBV30 combines with J gene TRBJ2-6; 10 bases line up with TRBD1. With V trimmed by 2 bases and J by 2 bases, 12 bases remained unmatched. Germline lookup yields CDR1 GTSNPN and CDR2 SVGIG (reference sequence). The CDR3 is made up of 19 amino acids. The CDR3 reads CAWSRWTGGGAPGANVLTF. For the CDR3, the DNA is TGTGCCTGGAGTCGATGGACAGGGGGAGGAGCCCCTGGGGCCAACGTCCTGACTTTC.